This note documents a single T cell receptor (beta chain) sequence. Its target is unknown. Trimming shortened V by 0 bases and J by 5 bases, and 17 bases separated the two germline ends. There are 16 residues in the CDR3. Per the germline V gene, CDR1 is SGHRS and CDR2 is YFSETQ. For CDR3 and TCR beta VDJ profiling, genomic DNA was the template used. TCRdb reanalysed the reads using MiXCR and keeps one entry per CDR3 protein. The table has roughly 180,000 distinct CDR3 sequences, less than 65% seen once; the top ten hold roughly 43%. This record comes from a study of CD8+CD57+ T cells in acquired aplastic anemia. Study-wide context: Sorted CD4+ and CD8+ cells yielded DNA averaging approximately 3 ug.

Patients selected for sequencing had displayed CD8+CD57+ cell expansion by flow cytometry. Severe acquired aplastic anemia was diagnosed in all patients. Study-wide results and caveats: Between patients and controls, CD8+ Simpson's diversity did not vary significantly.

V and J are TRBV5-1 and TRBJ2-5, with D possibly TRBD2 on 5 matching bases. This TCR came from a human donor with aplastic anemia. The sequenced sample consisted of sorted CD4+, CD8+, or CD8+CD57+ T cells (not recorded which) from PBMCs. The CDR3 is CASSLAAGPSRETQYF. The CDR3 DNA reads TGCGCCAGCAGCTTGGCGGCGGGCCCCTCGAGGGAGACCCAGTACTTC.